This T cell receptor beta chain is drawn from a study of cytotoxic CD8 clonotypes in ibrutinib-treated CLL (TCRdb year 2021). Study-level background: The cohort included roughly 15 treatment-naive and eleven to twelve relapsed/refractory patients; around 17 were IGHV unmutated. Patients were still on ibrutinib when every remission and progressive disease sample was collected. Of the 90 or so participants in the trial, about two dozen had longitudinal samples available. Partial responses were observed in about 24 patients and complete responses in 2; after a median follow-up of 68 months, remission was maintained in 14 patients and progression was observed in some twelve. Cryopreserved peripheral blood mononuclear cells were obtained prior to treatment, at the time of response, and at either disease progression or sustained remission. The response samples were drawn at a median of 12 months into treatment, with a range of about 6 to 40 months. Samples averaged about 260,000 productive templates and about 94,000 productive rearrangements.

A MiSeq instrument was used for deep resolution sequencing, which targeted depths ranging from 1 in 1 million up to 1 in 200,000 T cells, with coverage averaging 10x for each clonotype. The immunoSEQ hsTCRB Kit was used to generate the TCR beta libraries. For the original study's pipeline: The data were analyzed with ImmunoSEQ Analyzer and ImmunoSEQ Data Assistant, and V, D and J gene assignments followed IMGT definitions. Clonality, which ranges from 0 to 1, was calculated by subtracting the normalized Shannon entropy of productive rearrangement frequencies from one. Public clonotype analysis was restricted to overrepresented clonotypes comprising at least 0.05% of each patient's repertoire. About 13 age-matched healthy donor repertoires from immuneACCESS were used as controls for clonality. Drawn from immuneACCESS, this table holds only the in-frame rearrangements with V and J called that TCRdb kept. Clones are partly lost; checked studies trace under half to an unresolved V gene and leave the rest unexplained. V and J calls and clone size come straight from that table; D and trimming were deduced from the DNA. In all, the sample holds 130,000 or so clones, and around 84% of those were seen once. The ten biggest clones cover 3.3% of the sample.

Note on this clone: Its cognate antigen has yet to be identified. One end of the junction does not line up with germline, which may come from a read error.

What the research found in general, with its limitations: Sustained-remission and progressing patients did not have matched sampling times, and lymph node repertoires were not examined. Clonality rose at ibrutinib response, remained stable during sustained remission, and dropped back toward baseline at progression. Baseline clonality was found to be higher than that of age-matched healthy donors and was strongly correlated with circulating CD8+ T-cell counts. Public clonotypes were rare and either contracted or stayed stable during treatment, and the rise in clonality at ibrutinib response reflected the expansion of private clonotypes.

Reading the label with the study, this specimen's time point is: roughly 2 years on ibrutinib. For TCR beta library preparation, 2 to 2.5 micrograms of genomic DNA were isolated from cryopreserved PBMCs. Longitudinal blood samples from CLL patients on ibrutinib monotherapy were analyzed using high-throughput TCR beta sequencing. The patients took part in an open-label, single-center phase 2 trial of ibrutinib monotherapy. Looking up the germline V gene (reference sequence) yields CDR1 SGHNT and CDR2 YYREEE. The CDR3 goes from the cysteine to the phenylalanine over 15 residues. This entry keeps only the CDR3 DNA: 45 bases, framed from base 1.

The chain employs TRBV5-4 and TRBJ1-2; 6 matching bases give a weak D call of TRBD1. Sequencing was performed on PBMCs, taken after 24 months of ibrutinib treatment. The source is a human donor with chronic lymphocytic leukemia. CDR3 sequence: CASTLDPTGDYGYTF. The nucleotides are TGTGCCAGCACCTTGGACCCGACAGGAGACTATGGCTACACCTTC.